Below, 29 T cell receptor beta chains from the same sample are listed, as sequenced in a study of intratumoral heterogeneity in liver cancer. Generated by immunoSEQ multiplex PCR, the TCRdb table keeps only in-frame clones and is missing some. The repertoire holds some 20,000 clones, with around 75% as singletons. This material consisted of tumor-adjacent normal tissue, taken before any cancer treatment. The receptors shown here come from a woman aged 70-85 years with hepatocellular carcinoma.

The genes are TRBV30 and TRBJ2-3; D is unclear. V lost 0 bases, J lost 0 bases, and 7 bases lay in between. The CDR3 length is 14 residues. Germline V lookup: CDR1 GTSNPN, CDR2 SVGIG (reference sequence). The CDR3, as DNA: TGTGCCTGGAGTGTACTTCCTAGCACAGATACGCAGTATTTT. Its protein product is CAWSVLPSTDTQYF.

V gene TRBV3-1 (or the pseudogene TRBV3-2) combines with J gene TRBJ1-2; D ambiguous. Germline loops: CDR1 LGHDT, CDR2 YNNKEL (reference sequence). Trimming took off 1 base at V and 1 base at J, with 13 bases between the two ends. There are 16 residues in the CDR3. The CDR3 DNA is TGTGCCAGCAGCCAAGTCTTAGGACGGATTAACTATGGCTACACCTTC. Protein product: CASSQVLGRINYGYTF.

This chain joins TRBV5-1 and TRBJ2-3; tentative D call: TRBD1 (8 bases). CDR1 is SGHRS, CDR2 YFSETQ, per germline. Trimming took off 4 bases at V and 5 bases at J, with 14 bases between the two ends. The CDR3 consists of 14 residues. The CDR3 protein is CASSVDREGDTQYF. In DNA form, the CDR3 reads TGCGCCAGCAGCGTGGACAGGGAGGGAGATACGCAGTATTTT.

The gene calls are TRBV27 and TRBJ2-7; TRBD2 matches 9 bases. CDR1 is MNHEY and CDR2 is SMNVEV in the germline V gene (reference sequence). The CDR3 runs to 14 residues. Trimming removed 3 bases from V and 7 bases from J; junction bases left unmatched: 7. The CDR3: CASSLLAGAEEQYF. Written as DNA, the CDR3 is TGTGCCAGCAGTTTGTTAGCGGGAGCGGAGGAGCAGTACTTC.

This clone appeared a single time. The chain recombines TRBV19 with TRBJ2-7, with D perhaps given as TRBD1 or TRBD2 (5 bases each). Germline CDR1 reads LNHDA; CDR2 reads SQIVND (reference sequence). V lost 5 bases and J 2 bases, leaving 16 bases between the germline ends. CDR3 length: 15 residues. DNA of the CDR3: TGTGCCAGTAGTCCCCCGGGACGGATCACCTACGAGCAGTACTTC. This codes for CASSPPGRITYEQYF.

V usage is TRBV18 and J usage is TRBJ2-7; tentatively, D is TRBD1 (5 bases). The CDR3 has 15 amino acids. Germline CDR1 reads KGHSH; CDR2 reads LQKENI. The V gene lost 0 bases and the J gene lost 4 bases, with 13 bases spanning the gap. The CDR3 coding sequence is TGTGCCAGCTCACCACCCCAGGGCCTACAGTACGAGCAGTACTTC. Translating it yields CASSPPQGLQYEQYF.

The chain uses TRBV9 and TRBJ2-2, with D maybe TRBD1 (7 bases). Germline-derived CDR1 and CDR2 are SGDLS and YYNGEE. This CDR3 spans 14 amino acids. V lost 3 bases to trimming and J lost 4 bases, with 10 bases between them. CDR3 nucleotide sequence: TGTGCCAGCAGCGGCAGGGGGGTCACCGGGGAGCTGTTTTTT. This encodes CASSGRGVTGELFF.

The V gene is TRBV27, the J gene TRBJ2-2; 7 bases map to TRBD1. V trimming: 5 bases; J trimming: 6 bases; junction bases outside the gene matches: 15. CDR1 MNHEY and CDR2 SMNVEV come from the germline V gene (reference sequence). The length of the CDR3 is 17 residues. CDR3 coding DNA: TGTGCCAGCAGTCCTACAACAACCCTCGGGACAGCCGGGGAGCTGTTTTTT. This translates into CASSPTTTLGTAGELFF.

This clone was counted between two and nine times. V and J are TRBV27 and TRBJ1-5; TRBD1 is a possible D gene (5 bases). Per the germline V gene, CDR1 is MNHEY and CDR2 is SMNVEV (reference sequence). This CDR3 has 15 amino acids. V dropped 2 bases and J dropped 5 bases, with 13 bases sitting between them. CDR3 protein: CASSLVWGSDQPQHF. Written as DNA, the CDR3 is TGTGCCAGCAGTTTAGTGTGGGGCTCGGATCAGCCCCAGCATTTT.

By proportion, this clone is large. V is TRBV6-5 and J is TRBJ1-2; no reliable D call. Germline V gene data show CDR1 as MNHEY and CDR2 as SVGAGI. This CDR3 region has 14 residues. V lost 8 bases and J lost 0, with 13 bases in between. Here the CDR3 DNA reads TGTGCCAGCGGATCGGGAGGAGCTAACTATGGCTACACCTTC. Translating it yields CASGSGGANYGYTF.

The chain employs TRBV7-8 and TRBJ2-1; D remains ambiguous. V lost 3 bases to trimming and J lost 8 bases, with 5 bases between them. The CDR3 contains 11 residues. Germline values: CDR1 SGHVS, CDR2 FQNEAQ. DNA for the CDR3: TGTGCCAGCAGCTTTGGGGATGAGCAGTTCTTC. Translation: CASSFGDEQFF. The full variable domain, its missing parts supplied by reference TRBV7-8 and TRBJ2-1, is GAGVSQSPRYKVAKRGQDVALRCDPISGHVSLFWYQQALGQGPEFLTYFQNEAQLDKSGLPSDRFFAERPEGSVSTLKIQRTQQEDSAVYLCASSFGDEQFFGPGTRLTVL.

The chain has TRBV5-1 and TRBJ2-7, with 9 bases identical to TRBD1. Germline V gene lookup returns CDR1 SGHRS and CDR2 YFSETQ. The CDR3 is 15 amino acids. Trimming took 5 bases from V and 1 from J; bases not matched to a gene: 7. The CDR3 is CASRKQGAVSYEQYF. As DNA, the CDR3 is TGCGCCAGCAGGAAACAGGGGGCGGTATCCTACGAGCAGTACTTC. Based on the CDR3 plus reference TRBV5-1 and TRBJ2-7, the full variable domain is KAGVTQTPRYLIKTRGQQVTLSCSPISGHRSVSWYQQTPGQGLQFLFEYFSETQRNKGNFPGRFSGRQFSNSRSEMNVSTLELGDSALYLCASRKQGAVSYEQYFGPGTRLTVT.

The chain couples TRBV28 to TRBJ1-1; D is unresolved. The V end lost 2 bases, the J end lost 2 bases, and 9 bases lay between the germline ends. Germline V gene data show CDR1 as MDHEN and CDR2 as SYDVKM. The CDR3 sequence is 14 residues long. The CDR3 protein is CASSLISSNTEAFF. In DNA, the CDR3 is TGTGCCAGCAGTTTAATTTCAAGTAACACTGAAGCTTTCTTT.

This clone was counted a few times. V and J are TRBV28 and TRBJ2-7, with TRBD1 matching 9 bases. V was pared by 8 bases and J by 7 bases, with 12 bases of the junction left unmatched. Per germline, CDR1 MDHEN and CDR2 SYDVKM. The length of the CDR3 is 14 residues. CDR3 coding DNA: TGTGCCAGCCTTCCGGGACAGGGACCAGGGGAGCAGTACTTC. Its protein is CASLPGQGPGEQYF.

This clone was observed once. The chain employs TRBV10-3 and TRBJ2-7, with 11 bases that match TRBD2. The CDR3 extends over 15 amino acids. Germline loops: CDR1 ENHRY, CDR2 SYGVKD. Losses at the gene ends were 7 bases for V and 5 bases for J; bases not matched to a gene: 10. CDR3 sequence (DNA): TGTGCCATCACCCCCACTAGCGGGAGCCCCAACGAGCAGTACTTC. The encoded protein is CAITPTSGSPNEQYF.

This rearrangement joins TRBV28 to TRBJ2-3; D is uncertain. V was trimmed by 10 bases and J by 2 bases, leaving 10 bases between them. CDR3 length: 12 residues. Germline V gives CDR1 MDHEN, CDR2 SYDVKM. CDR3 nucleotides: TGTGCCACCGGTAAAAACACAGATACGCAGTATTTT. Translating gives CATGKNTDTQYF.

The rearrangement links TRBV28 to TRBJ1-2; D might be TRBD1 (6 bases). The CDR3 is 13 amino acids. Trimming cost V 9 bases and J 4 bases, with 15 bases left between them. Germline V lookup: CDR1 MDHEN, CDR2 SYDVKM. CDR3 sequence: CASITGRAYGYTF. The CDR3 bases are TGTGCCAGTATTACAGGGCGCGCCTATGGCTACACCTTC.

A single count supports this clone. V usage is TRBV2 and J usage is TRBJ2-3; D may be TRBD1 or TRBD2 (6 bases each). V shed 2 bases and J shed 2 bases, with 14 bases lying between them. CDR1 and CDR2 from the germline V gene are SNHLY and FYNNEI. CDR3 length equals 16 residues. The CDR3 DNA reads TGTGCCAGCAGTGAAAGGGGGGAGACTATCACAGATACGCAGTATTTT. This translates into CASSERGETITDTQYF. Looking up the rest from reference TRBV2 and TRBJ2-3 gives the full variable domain: EPEVTQTPSHQVTQMGQEVILRCVPISNHLYFYWYRQILGQKVEFLVSFYNNEISEKSEIFDDQFSVERPDGSNFTLKIRSTKLEDSAMYFCASSERGETITDTQYFGPGTRLTVL.

This chain connects TRBV3-1 (or the pseudogene TRBV3-2) to TRBJ2-7, with 7 nucleotides matching TRBD2. V lost 5 bases, J lost 0 bases, and 4 bases stayed unmatched. The germline CDR1 and CDR2 sequences are LGHDT and YNNKEL (reference sequence). The CDR3 runs to 14 residues. For the CDR3, the DNA is TGTGCCAGCAGCTCCGGCGGGAGCTCCTACGAGCAGTACTTC. It yields the protein CASSSGGSSYEQYF.

This clone was seen a single time. The chain links TRBV28 to TRBJ2-7, with a possible D match to TRBD2 (6 bases). Trimming shortened V by 4 bases and J by 2 bases, and 12 bases separated the two germline ends. The CDR3 is 14 residues long. Germline lookup yields CDR1 MDHEN and CDR2 SYDVKM. CDR3 sequence: CASSSKGLPYEQYF. In DNA, the CDR3 is TGTGCCAGCAGTTCCAAGGGACTCCCCTACGAGCAGTACTTC.

This chain connects TRBV6-5 to TRBJ2-7; 8 bases agree with TRBD2. Germline CDR1 MNHEY, CDR2 SVGAGI. The J segment lost 4 bases and the V segment lost 4 bases, leaving 3 bases of the junction unmatched. The CDR3 covers 13 residues. As DNA, the CDR3 is TGTGCCAGCAGTTCCCGGGGGGGGTACGAGCAGTACTTC. Translation gives CASSSRGGYEQYF.

This chain joins TRBV9 and TRBJ2-5; 13 nucleotides align to TRBD2. The CDR3 is 15 residues long. Losses at the gene ends were 3 bases for V and 14 bases for J; bases not matched to a gene: 13. The germline CDR1 and CDR2 sequences are SGDLS and YYNGEE. CDR3 residues: CASSGTLLGTSGDYF. The CDR3 DNA follows: TGTGCCAGCAGCGGGACCCTGCTTGGGACTAGCGGGGATTACTTC. Supplemented by reference TRBV9 and TRBJ2-5, the full variable domain reads DSGVTQTPKHLITATGQRVTLRCSPRSGDLSVYWYQQSLDQGLQFLIQYYNGEERAKGNILERFSAQQFPDLHSELNLSSLELGDSALYFCASSGTLLGTSGDYFGPGTRLLVL.

The chain has TRBV11-1 and TRBJ2-1; D perhaps matches TRBD1 (6 bases). From germline, CDR1 is SGHAT and CDR2 FQDESV (reference sequence). CDR3 length equals 15 residues. V lost 10 bases, J lost 3 bases, and 19 bases lay in between. CDR3 protein: CATSREQGYYNEQFF. CDR3 sequence (DNA): TGTGCCACTTCCCGGGAACAGGGATACTACAATGAGCAGTTCTTC.

The V and J genes are TRBV5-5 and TRBJ1-5, with no clear D. V lost 1 base, J lost 3 bases, and 14 bases lay in between. The CDR3 sequence is 16 residues long. Germline CDR1 is SGHKS and CDR2 is YYEKEE (reference sequence). The CDR3 is CASSLLWTTDNQPQHF. CDR3 DNA: TGTGCCAGCAGCTTGCTTTGGACGACGGACAATCAGCCCCAGCATTTT.

This clone was detected only a few times. This chain joins TRBV14 and TRBJ1-4; 8 bases map to TRBD1. J gave up 4 bases and V 3 bases, and 4 bases lay outside the gene matches. This CDR3 is built from 15 residues. The germline CDR1 and CDR2 sequences are SGHDN and FVKESK. CDR3 sequence reads: CASSQRTGFNEKLFF. CDR3 bases: TGTGCCAGCAGCCAGCGGACAGGGTTTAATGAAAAACTGTTTTTT.

This CDR3 reads CAWSKWGASDTEAFF. CDR3 DNA sequence: TGTGCCTGGTCCAAATGGGGGGCTTCCGACACTGAAGCTTTCTTT. The J gene is TRBJ1-1, the V gene TRBV30; D might be TRBD1 (6 bases). The V end lost 5 bases, the J end lost 3 bases, and 19 bases lay between the germline ends. Germline CDR1 reads GTSNPN; CDR2 reads SVGIG (reference sequence). The CDR3 runs 15 residues.

The genes are TRBV2 and TRBJ2-3, with 11 bases fitting TRBD2. The CDR3 covers 13 residues. Germline CDR1 and CDR2: SNHLY and FYNNEI. The J segment lost 5 bases and the V segment lost 8 bases, leaving 3 bases of the junction unmatched. The CDR3 is CASGGTSGDTQYF. For the CDR3, the DNA is TGTGCCAGCGGGGGGACTAGCGGAGATACGCAGTATTTT.

This rearrangement joins TRBV5-1 to TRBJ2-7; possibly TRBD1 for D (5 bases). The V end was cut by 2 bases, the J end by 4 bases, with 16 bases between. Germline V gene sequence: CDR1 SGHRS, CDR2 YFSETQ. The CDR3 is 15 residues long. This chain's CDR3 is CASSFRAPGQYEQYF. The DNA for the CDR3 is TGCGCCAGCAGCTTCCGGGCTCCAGGGCAGTACGAGCAGTACTTC.

The chain has TRBV7-9 and TRBJ2-7; 9 bases are a match to TRBD1. J lost 4 bases, V lost 5 bases, and 15 bases had no gene match. The CDR3 has 17 residues. Per germline, CDR1 SEHNR and CDR2 FQNEAQ (reference sequence). The CDR3: CASSASKGTGTGYEQYF. The CDR3 DNA reads as TGTGCCAGCAGCGCCTCGAAGGGAACCGGGACAGGGTACGAGCAGTACTTC.